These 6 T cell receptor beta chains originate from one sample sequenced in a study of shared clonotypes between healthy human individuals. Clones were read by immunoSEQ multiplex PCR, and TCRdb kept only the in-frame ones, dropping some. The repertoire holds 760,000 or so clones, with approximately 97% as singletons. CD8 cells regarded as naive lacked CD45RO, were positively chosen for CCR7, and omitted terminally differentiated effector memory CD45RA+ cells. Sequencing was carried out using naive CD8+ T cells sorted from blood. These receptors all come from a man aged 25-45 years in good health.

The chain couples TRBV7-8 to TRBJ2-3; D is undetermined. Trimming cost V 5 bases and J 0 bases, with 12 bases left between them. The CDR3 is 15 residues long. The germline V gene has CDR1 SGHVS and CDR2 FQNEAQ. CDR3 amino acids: CASSTDLYSTDTQYF. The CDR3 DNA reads TGTGCCAGCAGCACCGACTTATACAGCACAGATACGCAGTATTTT.

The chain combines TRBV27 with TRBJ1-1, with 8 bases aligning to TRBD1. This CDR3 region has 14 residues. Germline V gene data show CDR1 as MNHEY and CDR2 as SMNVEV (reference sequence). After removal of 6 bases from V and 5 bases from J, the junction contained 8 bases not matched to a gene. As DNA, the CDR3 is TGTGCCAGCAGACGACAGGGGTTGAGGACTGAAGCTTTCTTT. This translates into CASRRQGLRTEAFF.

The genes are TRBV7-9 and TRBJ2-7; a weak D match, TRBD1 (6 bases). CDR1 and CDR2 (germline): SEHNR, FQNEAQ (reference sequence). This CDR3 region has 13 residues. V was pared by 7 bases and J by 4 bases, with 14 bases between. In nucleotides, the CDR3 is TGTGCCAGCAACTCGGGACACCTTTACGAGCAGTACTTC. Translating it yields CASNSGHLYEQYF.

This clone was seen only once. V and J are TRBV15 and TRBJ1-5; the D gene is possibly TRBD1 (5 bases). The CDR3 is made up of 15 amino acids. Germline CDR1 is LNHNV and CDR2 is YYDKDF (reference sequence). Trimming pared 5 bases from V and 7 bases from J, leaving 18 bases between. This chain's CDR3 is CATSALGEEGQPQHF. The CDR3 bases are TGTGCCACCAGCGCCCTAGGGGAAGAGGGACAGCCCCAGCATTTT.

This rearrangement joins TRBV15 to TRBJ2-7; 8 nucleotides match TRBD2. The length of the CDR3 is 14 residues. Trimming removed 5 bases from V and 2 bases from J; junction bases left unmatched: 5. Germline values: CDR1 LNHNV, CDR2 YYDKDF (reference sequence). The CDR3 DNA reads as TGTGCCACCAGCCGGGAGGGAGTTCCCTACGAGCAGTACTTC. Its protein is CATSREGVPYEQYF. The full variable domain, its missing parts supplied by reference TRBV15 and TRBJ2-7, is DAMVIQNPRYQVTQFGKPVTLSCSQTLNHNVMYWYQQKSSQAPKLLFHYYDKDFNNEADTPDNFQSRRPNTSFCFLDIRSPGLGDTAMYLCATSREGVPYEQYFGPGTRLTVT.

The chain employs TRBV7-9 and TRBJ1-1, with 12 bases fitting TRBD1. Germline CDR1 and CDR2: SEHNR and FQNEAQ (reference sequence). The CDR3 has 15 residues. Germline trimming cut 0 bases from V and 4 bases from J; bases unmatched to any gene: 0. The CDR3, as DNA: TGTGCCAGCAGCTTAGCGGGACAGGGGGCCACTGAAGCTTTCTTT. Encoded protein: CASSLAGQGATEAFF.